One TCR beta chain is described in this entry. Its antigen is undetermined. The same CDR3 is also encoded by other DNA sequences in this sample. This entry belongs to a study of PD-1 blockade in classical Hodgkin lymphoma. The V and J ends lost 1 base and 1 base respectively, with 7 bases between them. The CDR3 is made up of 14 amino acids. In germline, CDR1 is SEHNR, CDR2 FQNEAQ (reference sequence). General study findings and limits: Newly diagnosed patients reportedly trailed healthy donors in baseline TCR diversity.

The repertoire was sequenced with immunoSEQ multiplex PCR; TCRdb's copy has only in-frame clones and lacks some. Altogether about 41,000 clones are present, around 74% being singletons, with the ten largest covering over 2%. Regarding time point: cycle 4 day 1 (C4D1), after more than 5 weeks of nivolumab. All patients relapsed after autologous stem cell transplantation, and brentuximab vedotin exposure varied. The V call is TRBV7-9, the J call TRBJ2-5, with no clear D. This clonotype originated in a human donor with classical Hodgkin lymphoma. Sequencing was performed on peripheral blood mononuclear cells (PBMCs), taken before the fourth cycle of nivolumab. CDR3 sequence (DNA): TGTGCCAGCAGCTTAGAGGCAGGCCAAGAGACCCAGTACTTC. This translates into CASSLEAGQETQYF.